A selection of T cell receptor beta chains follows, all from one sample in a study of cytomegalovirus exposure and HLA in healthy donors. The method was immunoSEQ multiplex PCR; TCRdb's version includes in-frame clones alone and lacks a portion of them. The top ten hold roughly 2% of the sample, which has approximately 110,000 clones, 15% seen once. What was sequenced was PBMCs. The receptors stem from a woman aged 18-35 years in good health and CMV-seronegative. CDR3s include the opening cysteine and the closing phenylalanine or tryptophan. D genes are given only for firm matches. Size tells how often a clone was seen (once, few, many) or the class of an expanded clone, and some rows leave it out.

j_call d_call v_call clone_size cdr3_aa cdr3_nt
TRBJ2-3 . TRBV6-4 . CASRRTVSTDTQYF TGTGCCAGCAGGCGGACAGTCAGCACAGATACGCAGTATTTT
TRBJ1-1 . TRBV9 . CASSLNTGSGEAFF TGTGCCAGCAGCCTGAATACGGGCTCAGGGGAAGCTTTCTTT
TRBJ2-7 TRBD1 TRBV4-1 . CASSQDKSGGYEQYF TGCGCCAGCAGCCAAGATAAGTCAGGGGGCTACGAGCAGTACTTC
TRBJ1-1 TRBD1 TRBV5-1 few CASSITGALTEAFF TGCGCCAGCAGCATCACAGGGGCTTTGACTGAAGCTTTCTTT
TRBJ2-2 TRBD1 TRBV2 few CASSEGTGEAGELFF TGTGCCAGCAGTGAAGGGACAGGGGAGGCCGGGGAGCTGTTTTTT
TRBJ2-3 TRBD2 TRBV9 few CASSVGLAGGTDTQYF TGTGCCAGCAGCGTGGGACTAGCGGGGGGCACAGATACGCAGTATTTT
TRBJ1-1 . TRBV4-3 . CASSQGAGGNTEAFF TGCGCCAGCAGCCAAGGGGCGGGGGGGAACACTGAAGCTTTCTTT
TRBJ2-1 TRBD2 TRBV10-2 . CASWGEGYNEQFF TGCGCCAGCTGGGGGGAGGGATACAATGAGCAGTTCTTC
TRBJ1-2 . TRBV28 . CASSSRVNGYTF TGTGCCAGCAGTAGCAGGGTTAATGGCTACACCTTC
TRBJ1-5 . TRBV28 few CASSLGGENQPQHF TGTGCCAGCAGTTTAGGAGGGGAGAATCAGCCCCAGCATTTT
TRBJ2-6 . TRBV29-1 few CSVGGVGANVLTF TGCAGCGTTGGGGGGGTTGGGGCCAACGTCCTGACTTTC
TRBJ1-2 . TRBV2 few CASSVTQGLHGYTF TGTGCCAGCAGTGTAACGCAGGGGCTTCATGGCTACACCTTC
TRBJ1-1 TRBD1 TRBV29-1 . CSVTDRAEAFF TGCAGCGTTACAGACAGGGCTGAAGCTTTCTTT
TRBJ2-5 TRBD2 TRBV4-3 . CASSQNGLAGGETQYF TGCGCCAGCAGCCAAAACGGGCTAGCGGGGGGGGAGACCCAGTACTTC
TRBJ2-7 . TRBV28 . CASREGADITYEQYF TGTGCCAGCAGGGAGGGGGCTGACATCACCTACGAGCAGTACTTC
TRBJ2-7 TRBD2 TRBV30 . CAWSGSGRAYEQYF TGTGCCTGGAGTGGGAGCGGGAGGGCCTACGAGCAGTACTTC
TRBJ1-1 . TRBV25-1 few CASSVPGRTEAFF TGTGCCAGCAGTGTTCCAGGGCGAACTGAAGCTTTCTTT
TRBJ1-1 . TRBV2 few CASIIGRQANTEAFF TGTGCCAGCATTATCGGTAGACAGGCAAACACTGAAGCTTTCTTT
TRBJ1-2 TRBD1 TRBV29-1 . CSVEDPGGFGYTF TGCAGCGTTGAAGATCCAGGGGGCTTTGGCTACACCTTC
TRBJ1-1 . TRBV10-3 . CAITDGGRNTEAFF TGTGCCATCACCGACGGGGGAAGGAACACTGAAGCTTTCTTT
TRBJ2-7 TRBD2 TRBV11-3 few CASSPPGLIYEQYF TGTGCCAGCAGCCCTCCGGGACTAATCTACGAGCAGTACTTC
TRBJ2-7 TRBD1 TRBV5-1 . CASSRDREYDEQYF TGCGCCAGCAGTCGGGACAGGGAGTACGACGAGCAGTACTTC
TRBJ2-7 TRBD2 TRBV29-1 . CSVEDRTSGSYEQYF TGCAGCGTTGAAGATAGGACTAGCGGGAGTTACGAGCAGTACTTC
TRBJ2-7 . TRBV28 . CASSLFSLSYYEQYF TGTGCCAGCAGTTTATTTTCCCTCTCTTATTACGAGCAGTACTTC
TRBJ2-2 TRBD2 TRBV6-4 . CASSAGLGFTGELFF TGTGCCAGCTCCGCGGGACTAGGGTTCACCGGGGAGCTGTTTTTT
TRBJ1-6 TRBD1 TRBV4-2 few CASSQGTGQPSPLHF TGTGCCAGCAGCCAAGGGACAGGGCAACCTTCACCCCTCCACTTT
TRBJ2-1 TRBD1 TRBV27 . CATRDRGLYNEQFF TGTGCCACCAGGGACAGGGGGTTGTACAATGAGCAGTTCTTC
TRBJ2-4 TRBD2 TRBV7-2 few CASTYSGGAKNIQYF TGTGCCAGTACTTATAGCGGGGGGGCGAAAAACATTCAGTACTTC
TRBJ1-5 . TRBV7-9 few CASSPSGYQPQHF TGTGCCAGCAGCCCCTCGGGGTATCAGCCCCAGCATTTT
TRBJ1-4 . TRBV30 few CAWSEGQVATNEKLFF TGTGCCTGGAGCGAGGGCCAGGTTGCAACTAATGAAAAACTGTTTTTT